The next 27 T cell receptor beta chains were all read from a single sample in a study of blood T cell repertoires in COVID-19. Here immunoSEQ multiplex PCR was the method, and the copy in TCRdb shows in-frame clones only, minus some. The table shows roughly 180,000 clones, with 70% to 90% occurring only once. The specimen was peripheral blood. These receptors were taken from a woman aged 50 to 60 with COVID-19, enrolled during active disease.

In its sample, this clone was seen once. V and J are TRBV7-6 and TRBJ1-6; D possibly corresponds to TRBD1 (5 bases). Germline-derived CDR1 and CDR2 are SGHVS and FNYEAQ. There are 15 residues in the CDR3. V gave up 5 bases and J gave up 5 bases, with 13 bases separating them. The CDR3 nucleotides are TGTGCCAGCAGCCCCCTTCCGACAGATAATTCACCCCTCCACTTT. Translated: CASSPLPTDNSPLHF.

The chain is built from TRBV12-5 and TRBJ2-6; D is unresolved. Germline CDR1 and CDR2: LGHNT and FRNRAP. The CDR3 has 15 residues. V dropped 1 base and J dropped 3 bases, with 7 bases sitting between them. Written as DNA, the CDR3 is TGTGCTAGTGGTTTGGAAACTCTTGGGGCCAACGTCCTGACTTTC. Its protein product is CASGLETLGANVLTF.

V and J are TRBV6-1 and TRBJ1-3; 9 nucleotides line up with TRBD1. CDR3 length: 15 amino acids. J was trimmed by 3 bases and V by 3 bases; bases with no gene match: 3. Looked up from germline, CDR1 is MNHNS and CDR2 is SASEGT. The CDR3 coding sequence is TGTGCCAGCAGTGAGACAGGGGGATTTGGAAACACCATATATTTT. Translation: CASSETGGFGNTIYF.

The CDR3 sequence: CASTAGAAGDYGYTF. For the CDR3, the DNA is TGTGCCAGCACCGCCGGGGCTGCGGGGGACTATGGCTACACCTTC. V usage is TRBV28 and J usage is TRBJ1-2; a weak D match, TRBD1 (5 bases). Germline assignment: CDR1 MDHEN and CDR2 SYDVKM. This CDR3 region has 15 residues. V was pared by 7 bases and J by 3 bases, with 18 bases between.

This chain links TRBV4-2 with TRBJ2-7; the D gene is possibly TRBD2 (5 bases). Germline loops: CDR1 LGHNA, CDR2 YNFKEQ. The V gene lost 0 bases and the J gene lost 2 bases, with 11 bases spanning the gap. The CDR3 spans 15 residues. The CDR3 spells CASSQDRTLTYEQYF. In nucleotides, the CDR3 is TGTGCCAGCAGCCAAGATAGGACTTTAACCTACGAGCAGTACTTC.

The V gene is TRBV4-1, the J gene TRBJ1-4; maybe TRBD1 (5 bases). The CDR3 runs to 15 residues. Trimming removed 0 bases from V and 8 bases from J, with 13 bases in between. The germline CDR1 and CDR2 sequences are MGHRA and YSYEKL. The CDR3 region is CASSQEGRAGEKLFF. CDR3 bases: TGCGCCAGCAGCCAAGAGGGCAGGGCAGGCGAAAAACTGTTTTTT.

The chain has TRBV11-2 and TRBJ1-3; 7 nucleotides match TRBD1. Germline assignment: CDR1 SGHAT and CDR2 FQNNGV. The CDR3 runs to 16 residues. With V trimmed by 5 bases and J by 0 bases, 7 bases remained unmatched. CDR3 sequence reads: CASSLTGAISGNTIYF. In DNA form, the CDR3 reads TGTGCCAGCAGCCTTACAGGGGCCATCTCTGGAAACACCATATATTTT.

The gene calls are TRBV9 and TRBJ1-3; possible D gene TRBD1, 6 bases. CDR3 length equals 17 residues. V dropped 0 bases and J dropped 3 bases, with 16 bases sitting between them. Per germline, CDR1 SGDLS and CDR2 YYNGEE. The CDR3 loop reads CASSVAWDKRVGNTIYF. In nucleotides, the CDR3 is TGTGCCAGCAGCGTAGCTTGGGACAAGAGAGTTGGAAACACCATATATTTT.

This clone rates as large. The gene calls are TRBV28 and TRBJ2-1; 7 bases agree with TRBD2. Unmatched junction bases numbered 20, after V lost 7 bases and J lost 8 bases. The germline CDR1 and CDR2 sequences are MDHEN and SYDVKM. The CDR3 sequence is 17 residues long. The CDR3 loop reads CASIPEEGTNLRDEQFF. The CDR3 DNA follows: TGTGCCAGCATCCCTGAAGAGGGGACTAACCTAAGGGATGAGCAGTTCTTC.

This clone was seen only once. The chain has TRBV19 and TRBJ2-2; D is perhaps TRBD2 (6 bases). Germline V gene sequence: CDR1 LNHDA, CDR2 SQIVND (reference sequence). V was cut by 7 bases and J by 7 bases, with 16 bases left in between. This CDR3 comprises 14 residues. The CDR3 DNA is TGTGCCAGTAAGGTGGCGGGGTCCAGCGGGGAGCTGTTTTTT. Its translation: CASKVAGSSGELFF.

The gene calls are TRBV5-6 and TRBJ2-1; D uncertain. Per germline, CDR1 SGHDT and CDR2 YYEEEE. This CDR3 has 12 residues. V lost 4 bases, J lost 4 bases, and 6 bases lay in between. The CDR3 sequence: CASSDLYNEQFF. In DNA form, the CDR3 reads TGTGCCAGCAGCGATCTATACAATGAGCAGTTCTTC. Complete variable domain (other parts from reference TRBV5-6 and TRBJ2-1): DAGVTQSPTHLIKTRGQQVTLRCSPKSGHDTVSWYQQALGQGPQFIFQYYEEEERQRGNFPDRFSGHQFPNYSSELNVNALLLGDSALYLCASSDLYNEQFFGPGTRLTVL.

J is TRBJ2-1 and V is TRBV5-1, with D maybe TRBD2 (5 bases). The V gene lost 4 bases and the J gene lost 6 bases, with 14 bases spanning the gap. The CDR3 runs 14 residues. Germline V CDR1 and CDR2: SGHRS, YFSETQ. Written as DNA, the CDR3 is TGCGCCAGCAGCCCGGAAGCGGTCGGCAATGAGCAGTTCTTC. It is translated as CASSPEAVGNEQFF.

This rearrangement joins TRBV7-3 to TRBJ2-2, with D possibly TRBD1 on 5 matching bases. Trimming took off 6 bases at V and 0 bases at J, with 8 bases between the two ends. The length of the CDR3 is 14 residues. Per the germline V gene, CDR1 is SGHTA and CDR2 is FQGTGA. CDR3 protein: CASSRQTNTGELFF. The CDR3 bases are TGTGCCAGCAGTCGACAGACGAACACCGGGGAGCTGTTTTTT.

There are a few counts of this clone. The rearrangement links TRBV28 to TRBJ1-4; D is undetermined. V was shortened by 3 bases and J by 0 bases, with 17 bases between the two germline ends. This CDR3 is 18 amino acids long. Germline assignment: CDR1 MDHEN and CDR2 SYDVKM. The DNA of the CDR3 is TGTGCCAGCAGTTTGTCGGTCGACTGGCCCACAACTAATGAAAAACTGTTTTTT. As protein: CASSLSVDWPTTNEKLFF.

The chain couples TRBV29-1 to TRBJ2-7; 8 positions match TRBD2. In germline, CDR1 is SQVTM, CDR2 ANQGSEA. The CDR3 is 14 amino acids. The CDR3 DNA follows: TGCAGAGCTACCGGGGGGGATGGGTCCTACGAGCAGTACTTC. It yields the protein CRATGGDGSYEQYF.

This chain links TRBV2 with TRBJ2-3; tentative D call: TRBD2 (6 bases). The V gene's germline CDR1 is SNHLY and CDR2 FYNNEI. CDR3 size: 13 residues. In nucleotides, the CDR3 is TGTTACACCCGGGGGATGGGCACAGATACGCAGTATTTT. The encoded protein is CYTRGMGTDTQYF.

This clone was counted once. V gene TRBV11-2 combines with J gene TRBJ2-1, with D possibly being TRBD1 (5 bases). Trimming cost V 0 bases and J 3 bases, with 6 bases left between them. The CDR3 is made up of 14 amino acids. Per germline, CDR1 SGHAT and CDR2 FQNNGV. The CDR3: CASSLDDSYNEQFF. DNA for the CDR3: TGTGCCAGCAGCTTAGACGACAGCTACAATGAGCAGTTCTTC.

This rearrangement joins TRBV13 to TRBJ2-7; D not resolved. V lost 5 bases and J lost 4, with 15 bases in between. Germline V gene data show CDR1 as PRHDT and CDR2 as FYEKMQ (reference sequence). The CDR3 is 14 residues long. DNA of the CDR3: TGTGCCAGCAGCCCTGCATATGGCCGATACGAGCAGTACTTC. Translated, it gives CASSPAYGRYEQYF.

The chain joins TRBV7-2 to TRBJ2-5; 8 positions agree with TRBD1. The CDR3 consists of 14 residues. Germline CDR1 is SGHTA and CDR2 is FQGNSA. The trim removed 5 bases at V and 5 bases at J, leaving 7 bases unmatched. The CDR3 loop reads CASSPQGAGETQYF. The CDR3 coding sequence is TGTGCCAGCAGCCCTCAGGGGGCGGGGGAGACCCAGTACTTC. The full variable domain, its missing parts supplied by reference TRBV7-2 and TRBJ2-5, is GAGVSQSPSNKVTEKGKDVELRCDPISGHTALYWYRQSLGQGLEFLIYFQGNSAPDKSGLPSDRFSAERTGGSVSTLTIQRTQQEDSAVYLCASSPQGAGETQYFGPGTRLLVL.

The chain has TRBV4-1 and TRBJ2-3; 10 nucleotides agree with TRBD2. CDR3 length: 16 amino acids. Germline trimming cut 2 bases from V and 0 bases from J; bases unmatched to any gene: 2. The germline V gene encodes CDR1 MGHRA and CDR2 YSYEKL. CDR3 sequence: CASSQRSGGSTDTQYF. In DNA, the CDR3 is TGCGCCAGCAGCCAACGTAGCGGGGGGAGCACAGATACGCAGTATTTT.

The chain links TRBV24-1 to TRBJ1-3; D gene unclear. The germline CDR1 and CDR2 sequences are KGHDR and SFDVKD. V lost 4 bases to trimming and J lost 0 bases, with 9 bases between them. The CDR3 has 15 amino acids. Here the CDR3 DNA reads TGTGCCACCAGTGACTCACGCGGCTCTGGAAACACCATATATTTT. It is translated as CATSDSRGSGNTIYF.

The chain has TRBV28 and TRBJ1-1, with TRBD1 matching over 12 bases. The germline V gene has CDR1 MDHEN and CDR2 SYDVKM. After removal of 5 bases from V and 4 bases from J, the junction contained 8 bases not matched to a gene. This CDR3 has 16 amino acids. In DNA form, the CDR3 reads TGTGCCAGCAGTACTATGGGACAGGGGGCGAGCACTGAAGCTTTCTTT. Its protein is CASSTMGQGASTEAFF.

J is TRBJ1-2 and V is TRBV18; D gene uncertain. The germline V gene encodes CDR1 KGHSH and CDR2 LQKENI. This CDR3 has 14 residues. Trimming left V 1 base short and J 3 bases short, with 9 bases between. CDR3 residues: CASSPLTGDYGYTF. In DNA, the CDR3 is TGTGCCAGCTCACCACTAACCGGGGACTATGGCTACACCTTC.

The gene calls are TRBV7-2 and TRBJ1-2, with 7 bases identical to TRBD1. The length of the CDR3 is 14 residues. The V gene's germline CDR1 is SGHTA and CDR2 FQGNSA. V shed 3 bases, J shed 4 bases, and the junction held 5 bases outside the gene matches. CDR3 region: CASSFLPGGYGYTF. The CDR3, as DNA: TGTGCCAGCAGCTTTCTTCCAGGGGGCTATGGCTACACCTTC.

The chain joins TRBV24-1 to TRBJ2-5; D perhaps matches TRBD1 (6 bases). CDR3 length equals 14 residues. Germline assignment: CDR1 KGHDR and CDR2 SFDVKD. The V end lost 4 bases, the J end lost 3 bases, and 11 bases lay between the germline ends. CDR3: CATSDPGTKETQYF. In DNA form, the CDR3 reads TGTGCCACCAGTGACCCCGGGACAAAAGAGACCCAGTACTTC.

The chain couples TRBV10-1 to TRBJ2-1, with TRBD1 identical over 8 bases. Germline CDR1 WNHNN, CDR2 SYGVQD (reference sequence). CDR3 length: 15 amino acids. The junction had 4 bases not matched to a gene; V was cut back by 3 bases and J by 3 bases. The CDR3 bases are TGCGCCAGCAGTGATTCCGGGACAGGCTACAATGAGCAGTTCTTC. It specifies CASSDSGTGYNEQFF.

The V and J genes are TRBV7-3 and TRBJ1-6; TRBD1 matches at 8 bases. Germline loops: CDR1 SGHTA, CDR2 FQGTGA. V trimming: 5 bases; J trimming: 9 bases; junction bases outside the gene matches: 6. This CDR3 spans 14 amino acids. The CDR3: CASSPTGAGSPLHF. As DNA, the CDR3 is TGTGCCAGCAGCCCGACAGGGGCGGGTTCACCCCTCCACTTT.